These 18 T cell receptor beta chains were sequenced from one sample in a study of HIV-infected children after antiretroviral therapy interruption. Treatment given: PENTA 11 planned treatment interruption arm or continuous ART arm. A 3' RACE protocol on RNA, with unique molecular identifiers, produced the TCR library. Each CDR3 protein is one row after TCRdb ran MiXCR on the 3' RACE reads. The table includes more than 75,000 distinct CDR3 sequences, about 7% detected once. The sequenced sample was CD45RA+ CD4+ T cells from PBMCs, pooled from several time points, obtained from a donor given antiretroviral therapy, either interrupted or continuous. Subset defined: naive CD4+ CD45RA+ CD45RO- T cells. Receptor source: a pool of human donors with HIV.

The chain uses TRBV11-3 and TRBJ1-1; 10 bases are shared with TRBD1. Losses at the gene ends were 3 bases for V and 4 bases for J; bases not matched to a gene: 11. CDR3 length equals 17 residues. Germline CDR1 SGHNT, CDR2 YENEEA. This CDR3 reads CASSLTGGRYSGTEAFF. In DNA, the CDR3 is TGTGCCAGCAGCTTGACAGGGGGCAGGTATTCCGGCACTGAAGCTTTCTTT.

This clonotype was seen repeatedly, ten times or more. V gene TRBV2 combines with J gene TRBJ2-3; the D is unclear. Trimming removed 7 bases from V and 0 bases from J, with 8 bases in between. The CDR3 contains 13 residues. Germline V gene lookup returns CDR1 SNHLY and CDR2 FYNNEI. DNA of the CDR3: TGTGCCAGCAACAAGCGCAGCACAGATACGCAGTATTTT. Translating gives CASNKRSTDTQYF.

In its sample, this clonotype was seen many times. V is TRBV7-2 and J is TRBJ2-1; 7 bases agree with TRBD1. The junction had 2 bases not matched to a gene; V was cut back by 3 bases and J by 6 bases. CDR3 length: 13 amino acids. Germline loops: CDR1 SGHTA, CDR2 FQGNSA. The CDR3 coding sequence is TGTGCCAGCAGCTTTGACAGGGTCAATGAGCAGTTCTTC. This gives the protein CASSFDRVNEQFF. Complete variable domain (other parts from reference TRBV7-2 and TRBJ2-1): GAGVSQSPSNKVTEKGKDVELRCDPISGHTALYWYRQSLGQGLEFLIYFQGNSAPDKSGLPSDRFSAERTGGSVSTLTIQRTQQEDSAVYLCASSFDRVNEQFFGPGTRLTVL.

This clonotype was found many times. The CDR3 protein is CASSIDRLTEAFF. Here the CDR3 DNA reads TGTGCCAGCAGTATAGACAGACTCACTGAAGCTTTCTTT. The chain couples TRBV6-1 to TRBJ1-1; TRBD1 might be the D (5 bases). Per the germline V gene, CDR1 is MNHNS and CDR2 is SASEGT. V gave up 5 bases and J gave up 4 bases, with 11 bases separating them. This CDR3 comprises 13 residues.

This clonotype was counted ten times or more. The rearrangement joins TRBV20-1 to TRBJ1-2; perhaps TRBD1 as D (5 bases). The CDR3 runs to 13 residues. Germline V gives CDR1 DFQATT, CDR2 SNEGSKA (reference sequence). Trimming took 6 bases from V and 8 from J, leaving 19 bases between them. DNA of the CDR3: TGCAGTGCCTGGGTCCCAGGGCAAGACGGCTACACCTTC. Amino acid sequence: CSAWVPGQDGYTF.

This clonotype was counted at least ten times. The chain employs TRBV5-1 and TRBJ1-1; 12 bases fit TRBD1. Losses at the gene ends were 3 bases for V and 6 bases for J; bases not matched to a gene: 9. The germline V gene encodes CDR1 SGHRS and CDR2 YFSETQ. The CDR3 is 16 amino acids. CDR3 sequence (DNA): TGCGCCAGCAGCTCTCTACCGGGACAGGGGGCTGCTGAAGCTTTCTTT. As protein: CASSSLPGQGAAEAFF. The entire variable domain, with the rest obtained from reference TRBV5-1 and TRBJ1-1, is as follows: KAGVTQTPRYLIKTRGQQVTLSCSPISGHRSVSWYQQTPGQGLQFLFEYFSETQRNKGNFPGRFSGRQFSNSRSEMNVSTLELGDSALYLCASSSLPGQGAAEAFFGQGTRLTVV.

This clonotype was found many times. V gene TRBV28 combines with J gene TRBJ2-2; 11 bases map to TRBD1. There are 16 residues in the CDR3. Germline values: CDR1 MDHEN, CDR2 SYDVKM. The J segment lost 6 bases and the V segment lost 10 bases, leaving 13 bases of the junction unmatched. In nucleotides, the CDR3 is TGTGCCAATTCAAGATTTCGGGACAGGGGGGCCGGGGAGCTGTTTTTT. It translates to CANSRFRDRGAGELFF.

This clonotype was seen repeatedly, ten times or more. The rearrangement uses TRBV7-9 and TRBJ2-7, with D possibly being TRBD1 or TRBD2 (6 bases each). Germline V gene lookup returns CDR1 SEHNR and CDR2 FQNEAQ (reference sequence). V was shortened by 1 base and J by 3 bases, with 10 bases between the two germline ends. There are 14 residues in the CDR3. The CDR3 nucleotides are TGTGCCAGCAGCTTAGTGGAGGGGGTCTACGAGCAGTACTTC. Amino acids: CASSLVEGVYEQYF.

This clonotype was counted at least ten times. This chain connects TRBV24-1 to TRBJ1-6, with 7 positions matching TRBD1. Germline-derived CDR1 and CDR2 are KGHDR and SFDVKD. The CDR3 has 14 residues. After removal of 6 bases from V and 6 bases from J, the junction contained 4 bases not matched to a gene. The DNA for the CDR3 is TGTGCCACCAGTAATACAGGGGCTAATTCACCCCTCCACTTT. Translated: CATSNTGANSPLHF.

This clonotype has a count of ten or more. The chain employs TRBV20-1 and TRBJ2-7; 9 nucleotides agree with TRBD2. With 6 bases clipped from V and 2 bases from J, the junction kept 5 bases outside the gene matches. The CDR3 length is 13 residues. Germline loops: CDR1 DFQATT, CDR2 SNEGSKA (reference sequence). In DNA, the CDR3 is TGCAGTGCGAGCAGACTAGCGGCCTACGAGCAGTACTTC. Its protein is CSASRLAAYEQYF.

This clonotype was recorded a few times. This chain joins TRBV6-4 and TRBJ2-1, with TRBD2 matching over 11 bases. Germline V gene sequence: CDR1 MRHNA, CDR2 SNTAGT. With 8 bases clipped from V and 8 bases from J, the junction kept 11 bases outside the gene matches. This CDR3 is 15 amino acids long. CDR3 loop: CASLPTSGIPDEQFF. In nucleotides, the CDR3 is TGTGCCAGCCTGCCGACTAGCGGGATCCCCGATGAGCAGTTCTTC.

This clonotype showed up many times. The CDR3 loop is CASSPWTGQTEKLFF. The CDR3 nucleotides are TGTGCCAGTAGTCCCTGGACAGGGCAGACGGAAAAACTGTTTTTT. This chain links TRBV19 with TRBJ1-4; 8 bases line up with TRBD1. Trimming cost V 5 bases and J 8 bases; bases outside gene matches: 10. There are 15 residues in the CDR3. Per germline, CDR1 LNHDA and CDR2 SQIVND (reference sequence). The full variable domain, in which reference TRBV19 and TRBJ1-4 provide the parts outside the CDR3, is DGGITQSPKYLFRKEGQNVTLSCEQNLNHDAMYWYRQDPGQGLRLIYYSQIVNDFQKGDIAEGYSVSREKKESFPLTVTSAQKNPTAFYLCASSPWTGQTEKLFFGSGTQLSVL.

The sample holds many counts of this clonotype. The rearrangement links TRBV20-1 to TRBJ1-3; tentative D call: TRBD1 (5 bases). The V and J ends lost 8 bases and 0 bases respectively, with 8 bases between them. This CDR3 is 12 amino acids long. Germline values: CDR1 DFQATT, CDR2 SNEGSKA (reference sequence). Written as DNA, the CDR3 is TGCAGTATCGGGGGCTCTGGAAACACCATATATTTT. This codes for CSIGGSGNTIYF.

This chain uses TRBV10-3 with TRBJ1-2, with 9 bases matching TRBD1. The CDR3 spans 14 residues. The germline V gene encodes CDR1 ENHRY and CDR2 SYGVKD. V shed 2 bases and J 7 bases; nucleotides not matched to a gene: 5. This CDR3 is CAISEGRQGVGYTF. In DNA form, the CDR3 reads TGTGCCATCAGTGAGGGCAGACAGGGGGTTGGCTACACCTTC.

This clonotype came up many times. The chain is built from TRBV29-1 and TRBJ1-1; D gene ambiguous. The V end was cut by 7 bases, the J end by 4 bases, with 19 bases between. The CDR3 loop spans 14 amino acids. Germline V CDR1 and CDR2: SQVTM, ANQGSEA. The CDR3 DNA reads TGCAGCGGTACGGACGGCTATGATGGCACTGAAGCTTTCTTT. This sequence encodes CSGTDGYDGTEAFF.

The chain carries TRBV5-1 and TRBJ2-2; 8 bases match TRBD2. The trim removed 7 bases at V and 0 bases at J, leaving 17 bases unmatched. Germline CDR1 is SGHRS and CDR2 is YFSETQ. The CDR3 runs 19 residues. As DNA, the CDR3 is TGCGCCAGCTGCCGGGTATCGCGGGGGGTACATGCGAACACCGGGGAGCTGTTTTTT. Amino acids: CASCRVSRGVHANTGELFF.

This clonotype has ten or more counts. The gene calls are TRBV20-1 and TRBJ1-4; 7 bases fit TRBD1. This CDR3 spans 13 amino acids. Germline V gene sequence: CDR1 DFQATT, CDR2 SNEGSKA (reference sequence). V gave up 6 bases and J gave up 5 bases; unmatched junction bases: 6. CDR3 DNA sequence: TGCAGTGCCCTAATCAGGGGGAATGAAAAACTGTTTTTT. Protein product: CSALIRGNEKLFF.

Ten or more counts support this clonotype. The chain uses TRBV5-1 and TRBJ2-3; tentative D call: TRBD2 (6 bases). Trimming left V 4 bases short and J 0 bases short, with 15 bases between. Germline V lookup: CDR1 SGHRS, CDR2 YFSETQ. This CDR3 is 16 amino acids long. CDR3 in DNA: TGCGCCAGCAGCCGGGATTTGGGACTGAGCACAGATACGCAGTATTTT. As protein: CASSRDLGLSTDTQYF.